These 21 T cell receptor beta chains were all obtained from the same sample, sequenced in a study of beta chain features in type 1 diabetes. TCRB transcripts that were expressed got sequenced, as all of the isolated RNA had been reverse transcribed. Repertoires were generated with immunoSEQ multiplex PCR, while TCRdb's copy carries only in-frame clones and drops some. The sample includes some 240,000 clones, roughly 10% of them seen just once. The specimen was central memory CD4+ T cells from blood. The receptors were gathered from a young man in good health.

The chain combines TRBV5-6 with TRBJ2-1; the D gene is possibly TRBD2 (6 bases). Trimming stripped 5 bases from V and 2 bases from J, with 11 bases between. Germline CDR1 SGHDT, CDR2 YYEEEE. The CDR3 totals 14 residues. The DNA of the CDR3 is TGTGCCAGCAGTAGTGGACTACCCTACAATGAGCAGTTCTTC. Protein sequence: CASSSGLPYNEQFF.

The sample holds a few counts of this clone. The junction differs from germline at one of its ends, possibly a read error. This sequence joins TRBV4-1 and TRBJ2-1, with 8 bases aligning to TRBD2. Germline CDR1 MGHRA, CDR2 YSYEKL. This CDR3 contains 14 residues. This chain's CDR3 is CARSQRTSHNEQFF. CDR3 nucleotides: TGCGCCCGCAGCCAACGGACTAGCCACAATGAGCAGTTCTTC.

J is TRBJ2-5 and V is TRBV23-1; D is possibly TRBD2 (5 bases). TRBV23-1 is an ORF for which the function is uncertain. This CDR3 has 13 residues. V lost 6 bases to trimming and J lost 4 bases, with 12 bases between them. CDR3 residues: CASSVPGRETQYF. The CDR3 DNA reads TGCGCCAGCAGCGTACCGGGGAGAGAGACCCAGTACTTC.

In its sample, this clone was seen a few times. The V call is TRBV4-3, the J call TRBJ1-2; 7 bases are shared with TRBD1. V lost 4 bases, J lost 2 bases, and 7 bases stayed unmatched. The CDR3 has 15 residues. Germline-derived CDR1 and CDR2 are LGHNA and YSLEER. CDR3 residues: CASSPRQGRNYGYTF. As DNA, the CDR3 is TGCGCCAGCAGCCCACGACAGGGACGGAACTATGGCTACACCTTC.

The chain uses TRBV30 and TRBJ2-2; D perhaps matches TRBD1 (6 bases). The CDR3 loop spans 14 amino acids. The V end was cut by 0 bases, the J end by 4 bases, with 9 bases between. Germline CDR1 and CDR2: GTSNPN and SVGIG (reference sequence). The DNA for the CDR3 is TGTGCCTGGAGTGTAATAGGGGGCACCGGGGAGCTGTTTTTT. Its translation: CAWSVIGGTGELFF.

This clone was counted a few times. Other DNA sequences from this sample encode an identical CDR3 as well. This sequence joins TRBV29-1 and TRBJ2-3, with a tentative D call TRBD1 (6 bases). The CDR3 consists of 16 residues. Germline V gene lookup returns CDR1 SQVTM and CDR2 ANQGSEA. V was shortened by 0 bases and J by 4 bases, with 17 bases between the two germline ends. In DNA form, the CDR3 reads TGCAGCGTTGAAGATAGGGCCAGGGGTTTCGCAGATACGCAGTATTTT. It is translated as CSVEDRARGFADTQYF.

V and J are TRBV5-1 and TRBJ2-3; D might be TRBD1 (6 bases). Trimming took 0 bases from V and 5 from J, leaving 22 bases between them. Germline CDR1 reads SGHRS; CDR2 reads YFSETQ. The CDR3 runs 18 residues. CDR3: CASSLVYGGANTRDTQYF. The CDR3 bases are TGCGCCAGCAGCTTGGTCTATGGGGGCGCAAACACCCGAGATACGCAGTATTTT.

There are a few counts of this clone. The chain is built from TRBV10-3 and TRBJ2-1; 7 bases agree with TRBD1. The CDR3 contains 14 residues. Trimming took 2 bases from V and 5 from J; bases not matched to a gene: 3. Per germline, CDR1 ENHRY and CDR2 SYGVKD. CDR3 in DNA: TGTGCCATCAGTGAGGACAGGGATAACAATGAGCAGTTCTTC. This gives the protein CAISEDRDNNEQFF.

This clone turned up a few times. The chain has TRBV5-5 and TRBJ2-1; 9 positions match TRBD2. The CDR3 totals 15 residues. Germline CDR1 reads SGHKS; CDR2 reads YYEKEE (reference sequence). V was pared by 0 bases and J by 10 bases, with 8 bases of the junction left unmatched. In DNA, the CDR3 is TGTGCCAGCAGCTTGGAAGGCGGGAGGGCAAGGGAGCAGTTCTTC. Translating it yields CASSLEGGRAREQFF.

This CDR3 is CASSIEETGGNEQFF. Here the CDR3 DNA reads TGTGCCAGTAGTATAGAGGAGACAGGGGGCAATGAGCAGTTCTTC. The rearrangement links TRBV19 to TRBJ2-1; 9 bases agree with TRBD1. This CDR3 region has 15 residues. Germline V lookup: CDR1 LNHDA, CDR2 SQIVND (reference sequence). After removal of 0 bases from V and 6 bases from J, the junction contained 3 bases not matched to a gene.

The chain recombines TRBV5-4 with TRBJ2-5, with 8 nucleotides matching TRBD1. This CDR3 has 13 amino acids. Per the germline V gene, CDR1 is SGHNT and CDR2 is YYREEE (reference sequence). The ends lost 4 bases at V and 5 bases at J; junction bases unmatched: 4. This CDR3 reads CASSRTGTETQYF. The DNA of the CDR3 is TGTGCCAGCAGCCGGACAGGGACCGAGACCCAGTACTTC.

The sample holds a few counts of this clone. The chain joins TRBV7-2 to TRBJ2-3; 9 nucleotides line up with TRBD1. The CDR3 consists of 15 residues. V gave up 3 bases and J gave up 4 bases; unmatched junction bases: 5. CDR1 and CDR2 (germline): SGHTA, FQGNSA. CDR3 loop: CASSFLQGAADTQYF. Here the CDR3 DNA reads TGTGCCAGCAGCTTCCTACAGGGGGCCGCAGATACGCAGTATTTT.

This chain joins TRBV25-1 and TRBJ2-3; D uncertain. CDR1 MGHDK and CDR2 SYGVNS come from the germline V gene. This CDR3 is built from 12 residues. V was shortened by 3 bases and J by 2 bases, with 3 bases between the two germline ends. CDR3 in DNA: TGTGCCAGCAGTGATTTCACAGATACGCAGTATTTT. This encodes CASSDFTDTQYF. Full variable domain (missing parts from reference TRBV25-1 and TRBJ2-3): EADIYQTPRYLVIGTGKKITLECSQTMGHDKMYWYQQDPGMELHLIHYSYGVNSTEKGDLSSESTVSRIRTEHFPLTLESARPSHTSQYLCASSDFTDTQYFGPGTRLTVL.

The chain recombines TRBV7-9 with TRBJ1-4; D is perhaps TRBD1 (6 bases). This CDR3 comprises 14 residues. CDR1 and CDR2 from the germline V gene are SEHNR and FQNEAQ (reference sequence). Deletions cut 4 bases from V and 5 bases from J, with 11 bases between. The CDR3 nucleotides are TGTGCCAGCAGCTCAACAGGGTACAATGAAAAACTGTTTTTT. As protein: CASSSTGYNEKLFF.

The rearrangement links TRBV5-6 to TRBJ2-5; maybe TRBD2 (6 bases). Germline lookup yields CDR1 SGHDT and CDR2 YYEEEE. CDR3 size: 13 residues. V gave up 3 bases and J gave up 11 bases, with 17 bases separating them. CDR3 in amino acids: CASSSGLAREQYF. CDR3 in DNA: TGTGCCAGCAGCTCGGGACTCGCGAGGGAGCAGTACTTC.

The table lists this clone with a few counts. The V gene is TRBV30, the J gene TRBJ1-1; D is undetermined. V was shortened by 3 bases and J by 1 base, with 18 bases between the two germline ends. The CDR3 totals 16 residues. Germline values: CDR1 GTSNPN, CDR2 SVGIG (reference sequence). The CDR3 nucleotides read TGTGCCTGGAGGGCAACCGAAGCAGGTAGGAACACTGAAGCTTTCTTT. Residues: CAWRATEAGRNTEAFF.

This clone was seen a few times. The chain couples TRBV6-5 to TRBJ1-5; D uncertain. V lost 6 bases to trimming and J lost 2 bases, with 11 bases between them. The CDR3 spans 14 residues. Germline values: CDR1 MNHEY, CDR2 SVGAGI. The CDR3 DNA follows: TGTGCCAGCAGGGGTCTTTCTGGCAATCAGCCCCAGCATTTT. Protein: CASRGLSGNQPQHF.

The chain is built from TRBV7-2 and TRBJ2-2; unclear D gene. Germline V lookup: CDR1 SGHTA, CDR2 FQGNSA. The V end lost 3 bases, the J end lost 5 bases, and 10 bases lay between the germline ends. This CDR3 has 14 amino acids. The chain's CDR3 is CASSFTGLTGELFF. The CDR3 DNA follows: TGTGCCAGCAGCTTTACCGGATTGACCGGGGAGCTGTTTTTT.

This clone was seen a few times. The chain uses TRBV19 and TRBJ1-2, with D tentatively TRBD1 (5 bases). The CDR3 has 12 amino acids. The germline V gene has CDR1 LNHDA and CDR2 SQIVND (reference sequence). Between the trimmed V and J ends, which lost 7 bases and 3 bases, there was a span of 9 bases. CDR3 coding DNA: TGTGCCAGTACCCAGGGTCACTATGGCTACACCTTC. Its protein product is CASTQGHYGYTF.

The chain couples TRBV7-9 to TRBJ2-7; 8 bases align to TRBD2. The CDR3 has 15 amino acids. The V gene end was trimmed by 2 bases and the J gene end by 2 bases; junction bases not matched to a gene: 5. CDR1 and CDR2 from the germline V gene are SEHNR and FQNEAQ (reference sequence). The CDR3 reads CASSLLSGRAYEQYF. The DNA for the CDR3 is TGTGCCAGCAGCTTACTAAGCGGGAGAGCCTACGAGCAGTACTTC.

The V call is TRBV7-2, the J call TRBJ1-5, with 10 bases aligning to TRBD1. CDR1 SGHTA and CDR2 FQGNSA come from the germline V gene. Losses at the gene ends were 5 bases for V and 5 bases for J; bases not matched to a gene: 6. The CDR3 totals 15 residues. CDR3 DNA: TGTGCCAGCAGCCCCAGGGACAGGGGATATCAGCCCCAGCATTTT. Protein sequence: CASSPRDRGYQPQHF.